These 5 T cell receptor beta chains originate from one sample sequenced in a study of cytomegalovirus exposure and HLA in healthy donors. Primers for the PCR totalled 60 Vbeta and 13 Jbeta. Generated by immunoSEQ multiplex PCR, the TCRdb table keeps only in-frame clones and is missing some. The repertoire holds 85,000 to 90,000 clones, with less than 85% as singletons. Sequences were obtained from PBMCs. These receptors came from a man aged 40-55 years in good health and CMV-seropositive.

This clone was seen a single time. The chain's CDR3 is CASSRQGAITGELFF. The CDR3 coding sequence is TGCGCCAGCAGTCGACAGGGGGCGATCACCGGGGAGCTGTTTTTT. The J gene is TRBJ2-2, the V gene TRBV10-2; TRBD1 agrees at 10 bases. The length of the CDR3 is 15 residues. Germline trimming cut 5 bases from V and 4 bases from J; bases unmatched to any gene: 4. Germline V CDR1 and CDR2: WSHSY, SAAADI.

V and J are TRBV5-4 and TRBJ2-1; 15 bases line up with TRBD2. CDR1 is SGHNT and CDR2 is YYREEE in the germline V gene (reference sequence). V lost 4 bases, J lost 8 bases, and 10 bases stayed unmatched. This CDR3 comprises 17 residues. The CDR3 nucleotides read TGTGCCAGCAGCCCACGGACTAGCGGGAGGGCCCAGCATGAGCAGTTCTTC. The encoded protein is CASSPRTSGRAQHEQFF.

This clone was counted once. The chain is built from TRBV7-2 and TRBJ1-1, with unresolved D. The CDR3 extends over 14 amino acids. V shed 5 bases and J shed 4 bases, with 14 bases lying between them. CDR1 and CDR2 from the germline V gene are SGHTA and FQGNSA. CDR3 region: CASSPRGGFTEAFF. In nucleotides, the CDR3 is TGTGCCAGCAGCCCCCGGGGAGGGTTCACTGAAGCTTTCTTT.

The V and J genes are TRBV6-1 and TRBJ1-2; 7 bases fit TRBD1. Germline CDR1 reads MNHNS; CDR2 reads SASEGT. J gave up 4 bases and V 6 bases, and 8 bases lay outside the gene matches. This CDR3 comprises 14 residues. In DNA, the CDR3 is TGTGCCAGCAGCCCGGACAGGCTTACCTATGGCTACACCTTC. It translates to CASSPDRLTYGYTF.

This rearrangement joins TRBV19 to TRBJ1-2; D uncertain. V was cut by 5 bases and J by 8 bases, with 15 bases left in between. The CDR3 contains 13 residues. The germline gives CDR1 LNHDA, CDR2 SQIVND (reference sequence). CDR3 nucleotides: TGTGCCAGTAGTCCCAGTGACGCAGGCGGCTACACCTTC. It yields the protein CASSPSDAGGYTF.